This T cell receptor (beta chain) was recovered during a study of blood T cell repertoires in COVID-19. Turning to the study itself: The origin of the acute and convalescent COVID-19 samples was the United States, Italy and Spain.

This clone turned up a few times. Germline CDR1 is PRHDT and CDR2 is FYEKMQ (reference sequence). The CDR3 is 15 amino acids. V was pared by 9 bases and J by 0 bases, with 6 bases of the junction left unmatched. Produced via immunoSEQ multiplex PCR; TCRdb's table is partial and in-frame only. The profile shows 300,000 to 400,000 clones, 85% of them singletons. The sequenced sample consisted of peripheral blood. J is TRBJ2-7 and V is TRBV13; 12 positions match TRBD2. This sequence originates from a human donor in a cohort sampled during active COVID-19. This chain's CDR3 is CARMRLAGASYEQYF. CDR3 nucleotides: TGTGCCAGGATGCGACTAGCGGGGGCCTCCTACGAGCAGTACTTC. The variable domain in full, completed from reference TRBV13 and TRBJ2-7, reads AAGVIQSPRHLIKEKRETATLKCYPIPRHDTVYWYQQGPGQDPQFLISFYEKMQSDKGSIPDRFSAQQFSDYHSELNMSSLELGDSALYFCARMRLAGASYEQYFGPGTRLTVT.